The sequence of this T cell receptor beta chain was determined in a study of blood T cell repertoires in COVID-19. Study at large: Sources were T cells, B-cell-depleted T cells, or PBMCs; the material itself was cDNA or gDNA.

In the study's own analysis: Estimation of nucleated cell counts was performed using reference gene primer amplification. Measured with immunoSEQ multiplex PCR; TCRdb has only the in-frame clones, and not every one. V and J calls and clone size are as listed in that table; D and trimming were resolved from the DNA. The table lists about 500,000 clones, nearly 90% of them singletons. V dropped 5 bases and J dropped 1; count of bases not matched to a gene: 7. The CDR3 extends over 18 amino acids. CDR1 and CDR2 from the germline V gene are KGHSH and LQKENI. This clonotype was sampled from a man between 18 and 35 years old with COVID-19, enrolled during active disease. The material sequenced was peripheral blood. This chain joins TRBV18 and TRBJ2-6, with 11 bases matching TRBD1. CDR3 coding DNA: TGTGCCAGCTCAAGGCCCGGGACAGGGGGATCTGGGGCCAACGTCCTGACTTTC. This sequence encodes CASSRPGTGGSGANVLTF.